These T cell receptor beta chains were read from a single sample in a study of shared clonotypes between healthy human individuals. The assay was immunoSEQ multiplex PCR, and TCRdb's table has in-frame clones only and misses some. Of roughly 2 million clones in the sample, approximately 94% were seen once. The sequencing sample was made of naive CD4+ T cells sorted from blood. The source of these receptors is a man aged 18 to 30 in good health. CDR3s include the opening cysteine and the closing phenylalanine or tryptophan. The D gene is left open where the match is weak. Not all rows give a size; the values are once, few, many and, for expanded clones, a class.

j_call | cdr3_length | d_call | clone_size | v_call | cdr3_nt | cdr3_aa
TRBJ1-2 | 15 | NA | few | TRBV6-6 | TGTGCCAGCAGTACTCGGGACGGTACTAACTATGGCTACACCTTC | CASSTRDGTNYGYTF
TRBJ2-5 | 15 | NA | NA | TRBV5-1 | TGCGCCAGCAGCTTTGTCCCCGGGGCCCAGGAGACCCAGTACTTC | CASSFVPGAQETQYF
TRBJ2-7 | 14 | TRBD1 | once | TRBV5-1 | TGCGCCAGCAGCCCACCGGGACAGACCTACGAGCAGTACTTC | CASSPPGQTYEQYF
TRBJ2-2 | 16 | NA | NA | TRBV2 | TGTGCCAGCAATGAACTGGGACTGCCAAACACCGGGGAGCTGTTTTTT | CASNELGLPNTGELFF
TRBJ1-1 | 13 | NA | few | TRBV10-1 | TGCGCCAGCAGTGACCCACAGGAGGACGAAGCTTTCTTT | CASSDPQEDEAFF
TRBJ1-1 | 15 | NA | NA | TRBV11-1 | TGTGCCAGCAGCCCGGAACAGATTAGGAACACTGAAGCTTTCTTT | CASSPEQIRNTEAFF
TRBJ2-5 | 17 | TRBD2 | NA | TRBV30 | TGTGCCTGGTCGAGGGGACTAGCGGGAGGGAGTGGAGAGACCCAGTACTTC | CAWSRGLAGGSGETQYF
TRBJ2-5 | 14 | TRBD2 | NA | TRBV10-3 | TGTGCCATCAGCCCTTCTAGCGGCCAAGAGACCCAGTACTTC | CAISPSSGQETQYF
TRBJ1-1 | 13 | NA | NA | TRBV5-1 | TGCGCCAGCAGCTTGGTTATGGACACTGAAGCTTTCTTT | CASSLVMDTEAFF
TRBJ2-1 | 13 | TRBD2 | NA | TRBV2 | TGTGCCAGCAGTTTGACTAGGGAGGGTGAGCAGTTCTTC | CASSLTREGEQFF
TRBJ2-7 | 14 | TRBD1 | NA | TRBV28 | TGTGCCAGCAGTCAAGGACAGGCTCCAGACGAGCAGTACTTC | CASSQGQAPDEQYF
TRBJ2-1 | 15 | TRBD1 | NA | TRBV11-3 | TGTGCCAGCAGCGCTGGGCAGGGGGCAGACAATGAGCAGTTCTTC | CASSAGQGADNEQFF
TRBJ1-4 | 15 | TRBD1 | NA | TRBV7-9 | TGTGCCAGCAGCAAAACGGGACAGAATAATGAAAAACTGTTTTTT | CASSKTGQNNEKLFF
TRBJ2-7 | 16 | NA | NA | TRBV27 | TGTGCCAGCAGTTTAGCTCTTCGACAGTCCTCCTACGAGCAGTACTTC | CASSLALRQSSYEQYF
TRBJ1-3 | 15 | TRBD1 | NA | TRBV6-5 | TGTGCCAGCAGCCTTAGGACAGGGGTAGGAAACACCATATATTTT | CASSLRTGVGNTIYF